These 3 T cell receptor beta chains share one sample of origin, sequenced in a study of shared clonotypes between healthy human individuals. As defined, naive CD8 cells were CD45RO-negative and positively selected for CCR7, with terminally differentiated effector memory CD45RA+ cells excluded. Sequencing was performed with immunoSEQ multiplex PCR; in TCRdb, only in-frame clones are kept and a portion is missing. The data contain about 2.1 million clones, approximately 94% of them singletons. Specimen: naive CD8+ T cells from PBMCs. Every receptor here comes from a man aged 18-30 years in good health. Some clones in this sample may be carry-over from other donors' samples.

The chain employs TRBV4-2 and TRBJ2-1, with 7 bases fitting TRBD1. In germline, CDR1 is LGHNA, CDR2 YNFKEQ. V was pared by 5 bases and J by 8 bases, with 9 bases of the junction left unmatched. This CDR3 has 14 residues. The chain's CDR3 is CASSKPGQFHEQFF. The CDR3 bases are TGTGCCAGCAGCAAGCCGGGACAGTTCCATGAGCAGTTCTTC.

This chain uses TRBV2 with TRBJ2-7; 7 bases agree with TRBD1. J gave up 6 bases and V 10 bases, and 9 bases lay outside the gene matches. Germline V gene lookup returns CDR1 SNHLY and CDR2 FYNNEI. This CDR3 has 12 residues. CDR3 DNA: TGTGCCACTCGGACAGGCGCCCCCGAGCAGTACTTC. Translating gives CATRTGAPEQYF.

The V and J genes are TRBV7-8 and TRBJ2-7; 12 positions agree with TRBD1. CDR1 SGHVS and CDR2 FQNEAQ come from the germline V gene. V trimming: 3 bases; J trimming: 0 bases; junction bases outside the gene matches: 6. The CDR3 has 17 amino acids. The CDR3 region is CASSFLGTGGSSYEQYF. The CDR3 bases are TGTGCCAGCAGCTTCCTAGGGACAGGGGGCAGCTCCTACGAGCAGTACTTC.